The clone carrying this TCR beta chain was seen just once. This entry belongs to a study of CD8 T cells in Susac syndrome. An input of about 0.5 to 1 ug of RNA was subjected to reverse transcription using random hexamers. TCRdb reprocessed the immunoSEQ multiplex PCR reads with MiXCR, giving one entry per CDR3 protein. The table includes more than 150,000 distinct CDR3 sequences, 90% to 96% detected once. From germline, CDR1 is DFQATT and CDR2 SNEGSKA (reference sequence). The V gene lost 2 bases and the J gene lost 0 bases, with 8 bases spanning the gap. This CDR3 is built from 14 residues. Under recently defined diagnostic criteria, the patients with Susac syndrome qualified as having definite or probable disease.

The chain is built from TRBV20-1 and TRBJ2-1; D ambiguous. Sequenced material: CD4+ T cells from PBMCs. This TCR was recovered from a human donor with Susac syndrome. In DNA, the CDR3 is TGCAGTGCTAGACCTGCCAGCTCCTACAATGAGCAGTTCTTC. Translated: CSARPASSYNEQFF.